The clone carrying this TCR beta chain has more than one count but fewer than ten. What it binds is not known. Other nucleotide sequences from this sample produce the same CDR3. The data are from a study of beta chain features in type 1 diabetes. Blood was drawn once from each donor into heparinised tubes. The draws averaged around 120 mL. Sorted populations all had greater than 95% purity. Findings and limits, study-wide: The study found moderately but significantly shorter TCRB CDR3s in all four CD4+ subsets of Type 1 diabetes patients. More deletions and fewer insertions at VDJ junctions were seen in type 1 diabetes patients. Patients showed naive, central memory and Treg TCRB repertoires that appeared more similar than those of healthy donors.

The CDR3 consists of 14 residues. V was pared by 5 bases and J by 1 base, with 3 bases of the junction left unmatched. Germline V gene lookup returns CDR1 SGHTA and CDR2 FQGNSA. The whole isolated RNA underwent reverse transcription, so sequencing captured expressed TCRB transcripts. The data were produced by immunoSEQ multiplex PCR, yet TCRdb's version contains in-frame clones alone and is incomplete. Of 500,000 to 800,000 clones in the sample, 9.5% to 15% were seen once. This chain links TRBV7-2 with TRBJ2-5; 8 bases are shared with TRBD1. Sequencing was carried out using naive CD4+ T cells from blood. The clonotype was recovered from a man between 25 and 39 years old with type 1 diabetes. CDR3 sequence reads: CASSPGQGQETQYF. The CDR3 DNA follows: TGTGCCAGCAGCCCCGGACAGGGCCAAGAGACCCAGTACTTC.